The subject of this entry is one TCR beta chain. The antigen is not known. Trimming cost V 4 bases and J 3 bases, with 13 bases left between them. Germline loops: CDR1 SGHDN, CDR2 FVKESK. The CDR3 runs to 15 residues. The study ran its PCR with 60 Vbeta and 13 Jbeta primers. Here immunoSEQ multiplex PCR was the method, and the copy in TCRdb shows in-frame clones only, minus some. The sample has about 150,000 clones, approximately 80% seen once; the top ten hold 6.3%. This entry comes from a study of cytomegalovirus exposure and HLA in healthy donors. Study details: There were 350 to 400 genotyped donors. Of these, 81% fell in the genetic ancestry cluster associated with self-reported Caucasian donors.

Regarding the study as a whole: Confirmation was obtained in vitro that a few CMV-associated chains are specific for CMV antigens. Sequencing likely generated an artifact that appeared as a cluster of highly shared sequence variants. Reportedly, diagnosis of cytomegalovirus status by the classifier showed high specificity and sensitivity.

The sequenced sample was PBMCs. The TCR originated in a male donor in good health and CMV-seropositive. The chain is built from TRBV14 and TRBJ2-1; D perhaps matches TRBD1 (6 bases). Written as DNA, the CDR3 is TGTGCCAGCAGCCTCAGGGGCGGTCTCTACAATGAGCAGTTCTTC. This translates into CASSLRGGLYNEQFF. The full variable domain, with the rest looked up from reference TRBV14 and TRBJ2-1, is EAGVTQFPSHSVIEKGQTVTLRCDPISGHDNLYWYRRVMGKEIKFLLHFVKESKQDESGMPNNRFLAERTGGTYSTLKVQPAELEDSGVYFCASSLRGGLYNEQFFGPGTRLTVL.